These T cell receptor beta chains were read from a single sample in a study of T-cell reconstitution after alpha-beta-depleted transplantation in children. TCRdb independently ran MiXCR on the PCR reads; one entry per CDR3 protein. Among around 600,000 distinct CDR3 sequences listed, roughly 10% were seen once. This material consisted of PBMCs from the stem cell graft donor, taken from the stem cell graft. Source of these receptors: a human donor who donated a stem cell graft to a child with acute myeloid leukemia. Both conserved end residues are part of each CDR3. D genes are given only for firm matches. Expanded clones are given a class, and other clones once, few, many or no size at all.

j_call	clone_size	cdr3_length	v_call	d_call	cdr3_aa	cdr3_nt
TRBJ2-2	many	18	TRBV7-9	TRBD2	CASSLHWGLAGDTGELFF	TGTGCCAGCAGCTTACATTGGGGACTAGCGGGAGATACCGGGGAGCTGTTTTTT
TRBJ2-5	few	13	TRBV9	-	CASSVVSGETQYF	TGTGCCAGCAGCGTAGTAAGTGGAGAGACCCAGTACTTC
TRBJ1-1	many	14	TRBV5-1	-	CASSVQGINTEAFF	TGCGCCAGCAGCGTCCAGGGGATTAACACTGAAGCTTTCTTT
TRBJ2-3	many	14	TRBV29-1	TRBD2	CSGDRLAGGDTQYF	TGCAGCGGTGATAGACTAGCGGGAGGAGATACGCAGTATTTT
TRBJ2-7	many	11	TRBV12-3/TRBV12-4	TRBD2	CATSGGDEQYF	TGTGCCACCAGCGGGGGGGATGAGCAGTACTTC
TRBJ1-1	many	14	TRBV7-3	TRBD1	CASSPTGMNTEAFF	TGTGCCAGCAGCCCGACAGGGATGAACACTGAAGCTTTCTTT
TRBJ2-7	-	16	TRBV20-1	-	CSAPPLTGILSYEQYF	TGCAGTGCTCCCCCCCTCACAGGGATCCTCTCCTACGAGCAGTACTTC
TRBJ2-3	few	17	TRBV7-3	TRBD2	CASSLGRGGLVTDTQYF	TGTGCCAGCAGCTTAGGGAGGGGGGGACTAGTCACAGATACGCAGTATTTT
TRBJ2-3	many	11	TRBV29-1	-	CSVLGGDTQYF	TGCAGCGTACTCGGCGGAGATACGCAGTATTTT
TRBJ2-7	-	14	TRBV27	-	CASTPETGRGEQYF	TGTGCCAGCACTCCGGAGACAGGCAGGGGCGAGCAGTACTTC
TRBJ1-4	-	15	TRBV5-1	-	CASSVSWGGDEKLFF	TGCGCCAGCAGCGTATCTTGGGGGGGTGATGAAAAACTGTTTTTT
TRBJ2-7	many	18	TRBV27	-	CATRVRGQEGPLENEQYF	TGTGCCACCCGAGTTCGAGGACAGGAGGGCCCCCTCGAAAACGAGCAGTACTTC
TRBJ1-5	-	15	TRBV18	-	CASSRRGGLSEPQHF	TGTGCCAGCTCACGGCGTGGGGGGTTGAGCGAGCCCCAGCATTTT
TRBJ2-1	many	15	TRBV20-1	TRBD2	CSAPPGLANNNEQFF	TGCAGTGCACCTCCGGGACTAGCGAATAACAATGAGCAGTTCTTC
TRBJ2-3	-	17	TRBV7-9	TRBD2	CASSLAGGPRVTDTQYF	TGTGCCAGCAGCTTAGCGGGAGGGCCGCGGGTGACAGATACGCAGTATTTT
TRBJ2-1	few	12	TRBV24-1	-	CATSEVLGEQFF	TGTGCCACCAGTGAGGTACTAGGGGAGCAGTTCTTC
TRBJ2-3	many	13	TRBV28	-	CATGGRSTDTQYF	TGTGCCACCGGTGGGCGGAGCACAGATACGCAGTATTTT
TRBJ1-5	-	15	TRBV7-8	-	CASSLGVGGNQPQHF	TGTGCCAGCAGCTTGGGGGTGGGGGGCAATCAGCCCCAGCATTTT
TRBJ1-1	many	13	TRBV7-9	-	CASTPGAFTEAFF	TGTGCCAGCACCCCCGGGGCCTTTACTGAAGCTTTCTTT
TRBJ2-1	-	15	TRBV7-2	TRBD1	CASSLAWGQGGEQFF	TGTGCCAGCAGCTTAGCGTGGGGACAGGGTGGTGAGCAGTTCTTC
TRBJ2-1	-	15	TRBV30	-	CAWRSGAGLLNEQFF	TGTGCCTGGCGTAGTGGAGCGGGCCTACTCAATGAGCAGTTCTTC
TRBJ1-5	-	14	TRBV6-2/TRBV6-3	TRBD1	CASRMGQGRQPQHF	TGTGCCAGCAGAATGGGACAGGGGAGGCAGCCCCAGCATTTT